The 32 T cell receptor beta chains below were found in one sample sequenced in a study of siplizumab effects on memory and regulatory T cells. The table came from immunoSEQ multiplex PCR; TCRdb's copy has only in-frame clones and leaves some out. This sample yields 70,000 to 90,000 clones, of which 93% are seen a single time; roughly 5.2% belongs to the top ten. Sequenced material: CD8+ T cells sorted from blood. All receptors derive from a human donor in good health.

This chain links TRBV13 with TRBJ1-2, with D tentatively TRBD1 (5 bases). Trimming removed 5 bases from V and 5 bases from J, with 15 bases in between. The V gene's germline CDR1 is PRHDT and CDR2 FYEKMQ (reference sequence). The CDR3 runs 14 residues. CDR3 sequence reads: CASSGRDGRYGYTF. The CDR3 DNA follows: TGTGCCAGCAGCGGCCGGGACGGGAGATATGGCTACACCTTC. The full variable domain, with the rest looked up from reference TRBV13 and TRBJ1-2, is AAGVIQSPRHLIKEKRETATLKCYPIPRHDTVYWYQQGPGQDPQFLISFYEKMQSDKGSIPDRFSAQQFSDYHSELNMSSLELGDSALYFCASSGRDGRYGYTFGSGTRLTVV.

The chain carries TRBV27 and TRBJ2-7, with 9 bases fitting TRBD1. This CDR3 spans 14 amino acids. The V segment lost 8 bases and the J segment 2 bases; nucleotides outside the gene matches: 7. Germline CDR1 MNHEY, CDR2 SMNVEV (reference sequence). The CDR3 sequence: CASGLTGGAYEQYF. In DNA, the CDR3 is TGTGCCAGCGGTCTGACAGGGGGGGCCTACGAGCAGTACTTC.

The table lists this clone with a count of one. The chain combines TRBV11-2 with TRBJ2-7; either TRBD1 or TRBD2 may supply D (6 bases each). Germline lookup yields CDR1 SGHAT and CDR2 FQNNGV. The CDR3 has 13 amino acids. Between the trimmed V and J ends, which lost 7 bases and 6 bases, there was a span of 16 bases. The chain's CDR3 is CASTVRGELEQYF. The CDR3 nucleotides read TGTGCCAGCACCGTTAGGGGGGAACTCGAGCAGTACTTC. The entire variable domain, with the rest obtained from reference TRBV11-2 and TRBJ2-7, is as follows: EAGVAQSPRYKIIEKRQSVAFWCNPISGHATLYWYQQILGQGPKLLIQFQNNGVVDDSQLPKDRFSAERLKGVDSTLKIQPAKLEDSAVYLCASTVRGELEQYFGPGTRLTVT.

This chain uses TRBV10-3 with TRBJ2-1; possible D gene TRBD1, 5 bases. CDR3 length: 12 amino acids. CDR1 ENHRY and CDR2 SYGVKD come from the germline V gene. With 4 bases removed from V and 8 bases from J, the gap between germline ends came to 9 bases. The chain's CDR3 is CAISGQRDEQFF. In DNA, the CDR3 is TGTGCCATCAGTGGACAGCGAGATGAGCAGTTCTTC.

The chain combines TRBV5-4 with TRBJ2-3; D not certain. CDR1 and CDR2 (germline): SGHNT, YYREEE (reference sequence). The V end was cut by 3 bases, the J end by 6 bases, with 8 bases between. The CDR3 has 12 amino acids. CDR3 sequence: CASSSWADTQYF. The CDR3 nucleotides read TGTGCCAGCAGCTCTTGGGCGGATACGCAGTATTTT.

The V gene is TRBV7-2, the J gene TRBJ2-7; no definite D call. Trimming removed 2 bases at V and 0 bases at J, with 5 bases between. The germline gives CDR1 SGHTA, CDR2 FQGNSA. The CDR3 extends over 13 amino acids. Here the CDR3 DNA reads TGTGCCAGCAGCTTAACCCCCTCCTACGAGCAGTACTTC. Its protein product is CASSLTPSYEQYF.

CDR3 DNA sequence: TGCGCCAGCAGCCCCACAGGGACTTGGTCCTATAATTCACCCCTCCACTTT. Amino acid sequence: CASSPTGTWSYNSPLHF. The chain is built from TRBV4-1 and TRBJ1-6; a weak D match, TRBD1 (6 bases). The CDR3 is 17 amino acids. Germline V lookup: CDR1 MGHRA, CDR2 YSYEKL. The V end was cut by 4 bases, the J end by 1 base, with 14 bases between.

The CDR3 nucleotides are TGTGCCAGTAGTATAGAGGACCGTGCCTACAATGAGCAGTTCTTC. It translates to CASSIEDRAYNEQFF. The chain links TRBV19 to TRBJ2-1; D gene uncertain. The CDR3 length is 15 residues. V lost 0 bases and J 2 bases, leaving 8 bases between the germline ends. CDR1 is LNHDA, CDR2 SQIVND, per germline (reference sequence).

V gene TRBV19 combines with J gene TRBJ1-1; D not certain. The CDR3 runs 14 residues. Deletions cut 5 bases from V and 4 bases from J, with 14 bases between. Germline V gives CDR1 LNHDA, CDR2 SQIVND (reference sequence). DNA of the CDR3: TGTGCCAGTAGTCTGGCAGCCGGGATCACTGAAGCTTTCTTT. This gives the protein CASSLAAGITEAFF.

The chain couples TRBV5-6 to TRBJ2-7; TRBD1 matches at 7 bases. The CDR3 has 16 amino acids. J was trimmed by 2 bases and V by 0 bases; bases with no gene match: 8. CDR1 SGHDT and CDR2 YYEEEE come from the germline V gene. The CDR3 DNA is TGTGCCAGCAGCTTGGTAGGACAGGACCTACCCTACGAGCAGTACTTC. The encoded protein is CASSLVGQDLPYEQYF.

The chain employs TRBV13 and TRBJ2-5; tentatively, D is TRBD2 (5 bases). V was shortened by 4 bases and J by 5 bases, with 20 bases between the two germline ends. The CDR3 runs to 16 residues. The germline CDR1 and CDR2 sequences are PRHDT and FYEKMQ (reference sequence). CDR3 sequence reads: CASSSPSERTGETQYF. The CDR3, as DNA: TGTGCCAGCAGCTCCCCCTCGGAGCGAACGGGGGAGACCCAGTACTTC.

This clone was picked up a small number of times. The gene calls are TRBV29-1 and TRBJ1-4, with D maybe TRBD1 (5 bases). This CDR3 contains 13 residues. Germline V lookup: CDR1 SQVTM, CDR2 ANQGSEA. Trimming took 8 bases from V and 4 from J, leaving 14 bases between them. The CDR3 DNA is TGCAGCTGTCGGGTGGGGCTTAATGAAAAACTGTTTTTT. This codes for CSCRVGLNEKLFF.

This clone was seen just once. The gene calls are TRBV2 and TRBJ1-2; no reliable D call. Germline values: CDR1 SNHLY, CDR2 FYNNEI. This CDR3 is 12 amino acids long. Trimming took off 8 bases at V and 3 bases at J, with 10 bases between the two ends. DNA for the CDR3: TGTGCCAGCGTAACAGATGACTATGGCTACACCTTC. Protein sequence: CASVTDDYGYTF.

The chain couples TRBV7-9 to TRBJ1-4; D is ambiguous. CDR3 length: 14 residues. The V gene lost 0 bases and the J gene lost 3 bases, with 5 bases spanning the gap. The germline gives CDR1 SEHNR, CDR2 FQNEAQ (reference sequence). The CDR3 bases are TGTGCCAGCAGCTTAGCTGACCCTAATGAAAAACTGTTTTTT. This gives the protein CASSLADPNEKLFF. Using reference TRBV7-9 and TRBJ1-4 for the parts outside the CDR3, the full variable domain is DTGVSQNPRHKITKRGQNVTFRCDPISEHNRLYWYRQTLGQGPEFLTYFQNEAQLEKSRLLSDRFSAERPKGSFSTLEIQRTEQGDSAMYLCASSLADPNEKLFFGSGTQLSVL.

Notes on this clone: Other DNA sequences from this sample encode an identical CDR3 as well. This chain links TRBV5-6 with TRBJ1-2; 11 positions agree with TRBD1. V trimming: 4 bases; J trimming: 7 bases; junction bases outside the gene matches: 6. Germline CDR1 and CDR2: SGHDT and YYEEEE. The CDR3 consists of 14 residues. The CDR3 sequence: CASSLGQGALGYTF. The CDR3 nucleotides read TGTGCCAGCAGCCTTGGACAGGGGGCTCTTGGCTACACCTTC.

The chain uses TRBV9 and TRBJ1-5, with D perhaps matching TRBD1 (5 bases). The germline gives CDR1 SGDLS, CDR2 YYNGEE. The CDR3 contains 15 residues. Deletions cut 4 bases from V and 5 bases from J, with 16 bases between. The chain's CDR3 is CASSPWGGSDQPQHF. CDR3 sequence (DNA): TGTGCCAGCAGCCCCTGGGGGGGTAGTGATCAGCCCCAGCATTTT.

V is TRBV10-2 and J is TRBJ2-5; TRBD2 aligns across 9 bases. V gave up 0 bases and J gave up 7 bases; unmatched junction bases: 9. This CDR3 contains 16 residues. The germline gives CDR1 WSHSY, CDR2 SAAADI. CDR3 loop: CASSESSIGSGGTQYF. As DNA, the CDR3 is TGCGCCAGCAGTGAGTCCAGTATAGGTAGCGGGGGGACCCAGTACTTC.

The V and J genes are TRBV14 and TRBJ1-1; D may be TRBD1 (5 bases). This CDR3 has 13 residues. Trimming left V 6 bases short and J 1 base short, with 9 bases between. Germline V lookup: CDR1 SGHDN, CDR2 FVKESK. The CDR3 DNA sequence: TGTGCCAGCAGTCTTACAGGGAACACTGAAGCTTTCTTT. It translates to CASSLTGNTEAFF.

The J gene is TRBJ2-2, the V gene TRBV11-2; D call uncertain. The CDR3 loop spans 15 amino acids. V was pared by 4 bases and J by 3 bases, with 12 bases between. CDR1 SGHAT and CDR2 FQNNGV come from the germline V gene. The CDR3 DNA reads TGTGCCAGCAGCTATCCAGGTGTCTACACCGGGGAGCTGTTTTTT. As protein: CASSYPGVYTGELFF.

This chain connects TRBV27 to TRBJ2-3; 16 bases line up with TRBD2. V lost 6 bases to trimming and J lost 5 bases; unmatched junction nucleotides: 8. The CDR3 has 17 amino acids. Germline V gene sequence: CDR1 MNHEY, CDR2 SMNVEV (reference sequence). The CDR3 reads CASRRSGLAGGRDTQYF. The CDR3 region has the DNA TGTGCCAGCAGACGCTCGGGACTAGCGGGGGGGCGAGATACGCAGTATTTT.

The chain carries TRBV7-2 and TRBJ1-1; no reliable D call. CDR3 size: 14 residues. Germline CDR1 is SGHTA and CDR2 is FQGNSA. V was trimmed by 5 bases and J by 3 bases, leaving 13 bases between them. The DNA of the CDR3 is TGTGCCAGCAGCGGCGGGGAACCCGACACTGAAGCTTTCTTT. Translating it yields CASSGGEPDTEAFF.

The genes are TRBV30 and TRBJ2-5; the match to TRBD1 covers 9 bases. From germline, CDR1 is GTSNPN and CDR2 SVGIG (reference sequence). This CDR3 comprises 14 residues. V shed 4 bases and J 4 bases; nucleotides not matched to a gene: 7. CDR3 region: CAWTTGDRAETQYF. The CDR3 nucleotides are TGTGCCTGGACCACCGGGGACAGGGCAGAGACCCAGTACTTC.

This clone was found once. The rearrangement uses TRBV19 and TRBJ2-3; D perhaps matches TRBD2 (5 bases). The germline V and J ends were trimmed by 6 bases and 6 bases, with 13 bases remaining between them. Germline-derived CDR1 and CDR2 are LNHDA and SQIVND (reference sequence). The length of the CDR3 is 13 residues. The CDR3 DNA sequence: TGTGCCAGTAGGTGGAAGGGCGGGGATACGCAGTATTTT. Encoded protein: CASRWKGGDTQYF.

The chain couples TRBV19 to TRBJ2-1, with 10 bases fitting TRBD2. V was clipped by 2 bases and J by 6 bases; unmatched bases: 4. CDR1 is LNHDA and CDR2 is SQIVND in the germline V gene (reference sequence). The CDR3 loop spans 15 amino acids. CDR3 loop: CASSISSGGFNEQFF. CDR3 in DNA: TGTGCCAGTAGTATAAGTAGCGGGGGGTTCAATGAGCAGTTCTTC.

The CDR3 region is CASEGRTNYGYTF. CDR3 nucleotide sequence: TGTGCCAGCGAAGGACGGACTAACTATGGCTACACCTTC. The V and J genes are TRBV6-1 and TRBJ1-2; D is unresolved. V lost 8 bases and J 0 bases, leaving 10 bases between the germline ends. CDR3 size: 13 residues. Per the germline V gene, CDR1 is MNHNS and CDR2 is SASEGT.

V and J are TRBV6-1 and TRBJ1-5, with TRBD1 matching over 8 bases. V lost 1 base and J lost 7; bases outside the gene matches: 6. The CDR3 totals 15 residues. Germline V gene sequence: CDR1 MNHNS, CDR2 SASEGT. The CDR3 sequence: CASSEGQGFRQPQHF. CDR3 bases: TGTGCCAGCAGTGAAGGACAGGGGTTTAGGCAGCCCCAGCATTTT.

The chain combines TRBV9 with TRBJ1-1, with TRBD1 as a possible D gene (5 bases). CDR3 length: 12 amino acids. The V and J ends lost 7 bases and 3 bases respectively, with 10 bases between them. Germline V lookup: CDR1 SGDLS, CDR2 YYNGEE. The CDR3 sequence is CASATGDTEAFF. CDR3 nucleotides: TGTGCCAGCGCTACGGGGGACACTGAAGCTTTCTTT.

This clone occurred a few times. This chain links TRBV30 with TRBJ1-2; D perhaps matches TRBD1 (5 bases). V shed 3 bases and J shed 9 bases, with 8 bases lying between them. The CDR3 has 10 residues. Germline V gene sequence: CDR1 GTSNPN, CDR2 SVGIG (reference sequence). Here the CDR3 reads CAWSEGSYTF. CDR3 nucleotide sequence: TGTGCCTGGAGCGAGGGGAGCTACACCTTC.

V gene TRBV6-5 combines with J gene TRBJ1-2; D uncertain. Germline V gives CDR1 MNHEY, CDR2 SVGAGI. The CDR3 is made up of 15 amino acids. V dropped 2 bases and J dropped 0 bases, with 10 bases sitting between them. CDR3 in amino acids: CASSYDPTTNYGYTF. DNA for the CDR3: TGTGCCAGCAGTTACGACCCAACCACTAACTATGGCTACACCTTC.

The V call is TRBV4-2, the J call TRBJ2-3; 8 nucleotides align to TRBD2. The CDR3 is 17 residues long. The V segment lost 1 base and the J segment 1 base; nucleotides outside the gene matches: 7. Germline CDR1 and CDR2: LGHNA and YNFKEQ. CDR3 in amino acids: CASSQAMTGGGTDTQYF. CDR3 nucleotides: TGTGCCAGCAGCCAAGCCATGACGGGGGGGGGCACAGATACGCAGTATTTT.

The chain has TRBV19 and TRBJ1-6, with D maybe TRBD1 (5 bases). The CDR3 spans 15 residues. The germline V and J ends were trimmed by 0 bases and 7 bases, with 10 bases remaining between them. Germline V gives CDR1 LNHDA, CDR2 SQIVND (reference sequence). The CDR3 DNA reads as TGTGCCAGTAGTATAGATGACAGTCTCAATTCACCCCTCCACTTT. Protein product: CASSIDDSLNSPLHF.

The chain links TRBV11-2 to TRBJ1-4; tentative D call: TRBD1 (5 bases). Trimming left V 6 bases short and J 5 bases short, with 16 bases between. Germline CDR1 reads SGHAT; CDR2 reads FQNNGV. This CDR3 comprises 15 residues. CDR3 region: CASRRPGTENEKLFF. CDR3 nucleotide sequence: TGTGCCAGCAGACGACCCGGGACGGAAAATGAAAAACTGTTTTTT. Filled out from reference TRBV11-2 and TRBJ1-4, the complete variable domain reads EAGVAQSPRYKIIEKRQSVAFWCNPISGHATLYWYQQILGQGPKLLIQFQNNGVVDDSQLPKDRFSAERLKGVDSTLKIQPAKLEDSAVYLCASRRPGTENEKLFFGSGTQLSVL.